This TCR beta chain was identified in a study of T cell changes during pregnancy in multiple sclerosis. There are 14 residues in the CDR3. Germline-derived CDR1 and CDR2 are SGHTA and FQGNSA. V lost 1 base and J 7 bases, leaving 12 bases between the germline ends. Assay: immunoSEQ multiplex PCR; the TCRdb copy retains only in-frame clones and omits some. The sample lists roughly 40,000 clones, roughly nine tenths occurring once. J is TRBJ2-3 and V is TRBV7-2; no clear D. This clonotype originated in a female donor with multiple sclerosis, enrolled in a pregnancy study. This sample comprised CD4+ T cells from peripheral blood mononuclear cells, obtained in the second trimester of pregnancy. CDR3 sequence: CASSLVGSPNTQYF. DNA for the CDR3: TGTGCCAGCAGCTTAGTAGGTAGCCCGAATACGCAGTATTTT.